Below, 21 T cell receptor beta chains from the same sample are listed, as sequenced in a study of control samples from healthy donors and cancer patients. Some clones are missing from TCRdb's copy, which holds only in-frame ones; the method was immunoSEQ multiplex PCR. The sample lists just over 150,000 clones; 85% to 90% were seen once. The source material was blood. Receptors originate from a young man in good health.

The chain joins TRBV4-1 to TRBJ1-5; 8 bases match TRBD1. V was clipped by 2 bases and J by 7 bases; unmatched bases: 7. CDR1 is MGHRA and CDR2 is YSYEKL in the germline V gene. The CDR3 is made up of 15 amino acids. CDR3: CASSQRTGKDQPQHF. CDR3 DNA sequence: TGCGCCAGCAGCCAAAGGACAGGGAAGGACCAGCCCCAGCATTTT.

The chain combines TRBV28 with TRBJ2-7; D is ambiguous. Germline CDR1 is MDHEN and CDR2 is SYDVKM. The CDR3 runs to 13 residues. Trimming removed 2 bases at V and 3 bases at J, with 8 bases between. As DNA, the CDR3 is TGTGCCAGCAGTTTAGTTGGGGTCTACGAGCAGTACTTC. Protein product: CASSLVGVYEQYF.

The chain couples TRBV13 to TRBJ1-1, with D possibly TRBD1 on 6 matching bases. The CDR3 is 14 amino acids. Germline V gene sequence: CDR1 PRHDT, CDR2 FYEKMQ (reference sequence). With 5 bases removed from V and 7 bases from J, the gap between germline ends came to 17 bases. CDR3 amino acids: CASSNSPSGVEAFF. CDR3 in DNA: TGTGCCAGCAGCAATTCGCCCTCAGGGGTTGAAGCTTTCTTT.

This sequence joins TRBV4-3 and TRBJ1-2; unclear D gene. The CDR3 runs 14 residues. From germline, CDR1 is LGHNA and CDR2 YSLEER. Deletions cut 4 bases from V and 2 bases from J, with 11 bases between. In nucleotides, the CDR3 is TGCGCCAGCAGCCCCCGGGCGGGCAACTATGGCTACACCTTC. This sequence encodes CASSPRAGNYGYTF.

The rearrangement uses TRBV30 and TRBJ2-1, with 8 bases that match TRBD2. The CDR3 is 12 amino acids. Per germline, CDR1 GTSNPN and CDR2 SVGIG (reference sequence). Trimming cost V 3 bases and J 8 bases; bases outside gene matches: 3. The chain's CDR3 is CAWRGLVDEQFF. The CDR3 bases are TGTGCCTGGAGGGGACTAGTCGATGAGCAGTTCTTC. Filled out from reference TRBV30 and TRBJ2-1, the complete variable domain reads SQTIHQWPATLVQPVGSPLSLECTVEGTSNPNLYWYRQAAGRGLQLLFYSVGIGQISSEVPQNLSASRPQDRQFILSSKKLLLSDSGFYLCAWRGLVDEQFFGPGTRLTVL.

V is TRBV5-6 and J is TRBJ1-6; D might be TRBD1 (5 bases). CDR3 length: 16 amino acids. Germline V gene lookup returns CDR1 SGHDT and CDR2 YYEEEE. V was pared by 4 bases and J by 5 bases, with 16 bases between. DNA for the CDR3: TGTGCCAGCAGCCCCAGGCGGGGGTTCAATAATTCACCCCTCCACTTT. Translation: CASSPRRGFNNSPLHF.

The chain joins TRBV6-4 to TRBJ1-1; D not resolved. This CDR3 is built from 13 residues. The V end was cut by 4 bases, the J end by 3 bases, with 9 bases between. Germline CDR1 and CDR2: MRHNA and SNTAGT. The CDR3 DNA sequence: TGTGCCAGCAGTGTAGACTTAGACACTGAAGCTTTCTTT. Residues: CASSVDLDTEAFF.

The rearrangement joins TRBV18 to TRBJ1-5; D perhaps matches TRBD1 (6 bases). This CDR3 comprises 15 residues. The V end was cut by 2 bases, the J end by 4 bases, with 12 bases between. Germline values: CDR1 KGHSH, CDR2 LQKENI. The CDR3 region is CASSPIRQENQPQHF. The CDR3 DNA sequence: TGTGCCAGCTCACCAATTCGACAGGAGAATCAGCCCCAGCATTTT. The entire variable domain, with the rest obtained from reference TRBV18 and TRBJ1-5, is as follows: NAGVMQNPRHLVRRRGQEARLRCSPMKGHSHVYWYRQLPEEGLKFMVYLQKENIIDESGMPKERFSAEFPKEGPSILRIQQVVRGDSAAYFCASSPIRQENQPQHFGDGTRLSIL.

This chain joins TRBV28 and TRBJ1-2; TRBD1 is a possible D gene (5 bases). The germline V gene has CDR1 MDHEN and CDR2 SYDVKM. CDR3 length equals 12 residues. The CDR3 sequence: CAATAANYGYTF. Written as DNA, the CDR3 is TGTGCAGCGACAGCCGCTAACTATGGCTACACCTTC.

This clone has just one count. This CDR3 reads CASSPIGTGSFEAFF. The CDR3 DNA reads as TGTGCCAGTAGTCCAATAGGGACAGGATCCTTTGAAGCTTTCTTT. The chain carries TRBV19 and TRBJ1-1; TRBD1 matches 8 bases. The CDR3 covers 15 residues. Per germline, CDR1 LNHDA and CDR2 SQIVND (reference sequence). V lost 5 bases and J lost 7; bases outside the gene matches: 12.

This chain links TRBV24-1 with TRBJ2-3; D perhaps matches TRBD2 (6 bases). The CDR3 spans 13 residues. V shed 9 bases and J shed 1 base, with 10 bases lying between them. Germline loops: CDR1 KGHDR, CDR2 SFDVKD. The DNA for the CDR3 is TGTGCCACCTCCCCGGGGGGCACAGATACGCAGTATTTT. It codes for CATSPGGTDTQYF.

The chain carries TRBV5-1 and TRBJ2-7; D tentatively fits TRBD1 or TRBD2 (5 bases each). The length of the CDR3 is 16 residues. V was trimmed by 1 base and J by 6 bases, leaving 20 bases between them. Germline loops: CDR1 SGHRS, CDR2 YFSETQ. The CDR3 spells CASSLNRVSGTGEQYF. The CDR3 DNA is TGCGCCAGCAGCTTGAATAGAGTGTCAGGGACGGGCGAGCAGTACTTC.

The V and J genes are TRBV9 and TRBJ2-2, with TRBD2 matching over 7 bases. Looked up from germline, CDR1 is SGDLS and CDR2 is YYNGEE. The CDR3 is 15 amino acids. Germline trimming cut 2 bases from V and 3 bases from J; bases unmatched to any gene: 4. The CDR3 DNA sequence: TGTGCCAGCAGCGTTGCTAGCGGACACACCGGGGAGCTGTTTTTT. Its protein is CASSVASGHTGELFF.

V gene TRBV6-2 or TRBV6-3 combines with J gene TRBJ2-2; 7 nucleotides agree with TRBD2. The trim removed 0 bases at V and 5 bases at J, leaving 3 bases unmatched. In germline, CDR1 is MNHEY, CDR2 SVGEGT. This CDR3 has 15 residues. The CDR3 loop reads CASSYSPGLTGELFF. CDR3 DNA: TGTGCCAGCAGTTACTCCCCGGGACTAACCGGGGAGCTGTTTTTT.

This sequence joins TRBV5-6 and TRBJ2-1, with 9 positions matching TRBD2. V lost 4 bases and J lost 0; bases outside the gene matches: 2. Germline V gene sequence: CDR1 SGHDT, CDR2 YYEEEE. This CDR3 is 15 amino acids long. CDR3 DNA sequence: TGTGCCAGCAGCAATAGCGGGGGCTCCTACAATGAGCAGTTCTTC. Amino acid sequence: CASSNSGGSYNEQFF.

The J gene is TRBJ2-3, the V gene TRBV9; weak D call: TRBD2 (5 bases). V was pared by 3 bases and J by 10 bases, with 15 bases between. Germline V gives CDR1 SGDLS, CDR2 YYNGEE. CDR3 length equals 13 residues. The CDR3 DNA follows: TGTGCCAGCAGCGCGGGGTTCTCGAAGGCGCAGTATTTT. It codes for CASSAGFSKAQYF.

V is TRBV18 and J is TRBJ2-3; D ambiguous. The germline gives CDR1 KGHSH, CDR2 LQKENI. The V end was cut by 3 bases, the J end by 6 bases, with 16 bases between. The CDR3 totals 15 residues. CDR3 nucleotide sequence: TGTGCCAGCTCACCGGGCGGAGTTTTCGGCGATACGCAGTATTTT. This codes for CASSPGGVFGDTQYF.

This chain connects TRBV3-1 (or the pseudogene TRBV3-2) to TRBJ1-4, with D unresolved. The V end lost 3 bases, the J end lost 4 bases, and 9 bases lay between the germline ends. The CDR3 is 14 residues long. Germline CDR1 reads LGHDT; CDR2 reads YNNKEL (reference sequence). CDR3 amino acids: CASSQSGINEKLFF. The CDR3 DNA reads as TGTGCCAGCAGCCAGTCCGGGATTAATGAAAAACTGTTTTTT.

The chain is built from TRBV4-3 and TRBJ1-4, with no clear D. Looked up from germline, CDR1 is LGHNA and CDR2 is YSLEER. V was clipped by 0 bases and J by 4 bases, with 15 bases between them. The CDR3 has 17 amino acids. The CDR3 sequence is CASSQDPPAGVNEKLFF. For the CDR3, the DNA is TGCGCCAGCAGCCAAGATCCCCCTGCTGGGGTTAATGAAAAACTGTTTTTT.

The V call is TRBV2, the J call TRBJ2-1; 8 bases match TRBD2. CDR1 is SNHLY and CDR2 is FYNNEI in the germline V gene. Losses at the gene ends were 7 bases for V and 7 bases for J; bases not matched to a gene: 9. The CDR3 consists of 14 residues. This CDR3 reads CASTKRELGNEQFF. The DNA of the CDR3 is TGTGCCAGCACAAAGCGGGAGCTCGGAAATGAGCAGTTCTTC.

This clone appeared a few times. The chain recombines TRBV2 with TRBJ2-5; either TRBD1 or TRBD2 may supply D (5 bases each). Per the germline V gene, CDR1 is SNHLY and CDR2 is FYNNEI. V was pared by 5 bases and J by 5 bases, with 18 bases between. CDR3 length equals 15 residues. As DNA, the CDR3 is TGTGCCAGCAGTATCCCGACCCCGGGGCGGGAGACCCAGTACTTC. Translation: CASSIPTPGRETQYF.